This TCR beta chain came from a study of vaccination and CD4 T cells after COVID-19. Study details: Vaccination of participants consisted of two doses of either BNT162b2 or mRNA-1273 vaccine.

Comments on this clonotype: No antigen is known for it.

TCRdb redid the calling of the PCR reads with MiXCR, one entry per CDR3 protein. The sample holds about 29,000 distinct CDR3 sequences, approximately 53% seen once. V shed 8 bases and J 9 bases; nucleotides not matched to a gene: 19. Germline CDR1 reads MGHRA; CDR2 reads YSYEKL. The CDR3 is made up of 16 amino acids. Study-wide results and limits: Median numbers of SARS-CoV-2-reactive clonotypes increased from roughly 19 to 38 (not a significant change).

Stated time point: late sampling 161 to 241 days after vaccination in three convalescent patients. This chain joins TRBV4-1 and TRBJ2-1; 7 nucleotides align to TRBD1. The sequence was obtained from a human donor who had recovered from COVID-19. The sample consisted of CD4+ T cells from blood, taken about 7 months after SARS-CoV-2 vaccination. The DNA of the CDR3 is TGCGCCAGCTCGGACAGGACAAGTTGGGTGTCAAGTGAGCAGTTCTTC. It codes for CASSDRTSWVSSEQFF.